This T cell receptor (beta chain) emerged from a study of T cell repertoires in cytomegalovirus infection. The wider study: Matching HLA type and CMV infection were both indicated by public TCR beta signatures. Study-wide results and limits: Carriers of CMV and the relevant HLA type were discriminated by public TCR beta frequency. What dominated the ex vivo response were HLA-C-restricted CMV-specific TCR beta clonotypes.

With respect to this clonotype: Antigen unknown.

This CDR3 region has 16 residues. Per germline, CDR1 SEHNR and CDR2 FQNEAQ (reference sequence). The trim removed 2 bases at V and 0 bases at J, leaving 6 bases unmatched. TCRdb itself ran the reads through MiXCR, one entry per CDR3 protein. The sample consists of 560,000 or so distinct CDR3 sequences, about 15% of them appearing once. The genes are TRBV7-9 and TRBJ1-1, with 7 bases matching TRBD1. The receptor was derived from a human donor in good health (CMV status not recorded). Some clones in this sample may be carry-over from other donors' samples. Source material: CD8+ T cells from PBMCs. The chain's CDR3 is CASSLPPQGMNTEAFF. CDR3 coding DNA: TGTGCCAGCAGCTTACCACCACAGGGGATGAACACTGAAGCTTTCTTT.